This TCR beta chain was sequenced during a study of human T cells and chemical hapten exposure. Turning to the study itself: Chiefly female patients presented with alopecia areata, totalis or universalis.

TCRdb reprocessed the RACE reads with MiXCR, giving one entry per CDR3 protein. The profile shows under 200,000 distinct CDR3 sequences, 14% of them singletons. The germline CDR1 and CDR2 sequences are SGHRS and YFSETQ. V lost 0 bases, J lost 5 bases, and 9 bases lay in between. The CDR3 covers 14 residues. Time point: patch test 1, 2 weeks after DPC sensitization. Noted treatment: therapeutic diphenylcyclopropenone sensitization with weekly scalp DPC. Each donor was an alopecia patient between 18 and 70 years of age who qualified for DPC. This clonotype appeared many times. The sample consisted of whole blood, taken in connection with sensitization to the hapten diphenylcyclopropenone (DPC). This sequence joins TRBV5-1 and TRBJ1-5; tentatively, D is TRBD1 (6 bases). The receptor was isolated from a woman in her 30s with alopecia areata. Some clones in this sample may be carry-over from other donors' samples. The DNA of the CDR3 is TGCGCCAGCAGCTTGGGACAGGTCGATCAGCCCCAGCATTTT. Translating it yields CASSLGQVDQPQHF.